These T cell receptor beta chains were read from a single sample in a study of OX40 agonist ivuxolimab in advanced cancers. The assay was immunoSEQ multiplex PCR, and TCRdb's table has in-frame clones only and misses some. The table shows tens of thousands of clones, with approximately 79% occurring only once. The sequencing here drew on CD4+ or CD8+ T cells sorted from blood, taken in a trial of the OX40 agonist ivuxolimab. The receptors derive from an adult with an advanced solid tumor such as melanoma, head and neck, liver or kidney cancer. Both conserved end residues are part of each CDR3. D genes are given only for firm matches. Not every row has a clone size; where given, it reads once, few, many or a size class.

clone_size	j_call	v_call	d_call	cdr3_aa	cdr3_nt
.	TRBJ2-7	TRBV5-6	.	CASSLAGNEQYF	TGTGCCAGCAGCTTGGCGGGGAACGAGCAGTACTTC
.	TRBJ2-7	TRBV7-6	.	CASSLRQWDEQYF	TGTGCCAGCAGCTTAAGACAGTGGGACGAGCAGTACTTC
few	TRBJ2-3	TRBV7-3	TRBD2	CASSLAGGITDTQYF	TGTGCCAGCAGCTTAGCGGGGGGGATCACAGATACGCAGTATTTT
.	TRBJ1-3	TRBV2	TRBD1	CASSAQGAPGNTIYF	TGTGCCAGCAGCGCACAGGGGGCTCCTGGAAACACCATATATTTT
.	TRBJ2-5	TRBV11-2	TRBD2	CASSLDTGGQETQYF	TGTGCCAGCAGCTTAGATACGGGGGGCCAAGAGACCCAGTACTTC
.	TRBJ2-3	TRBV9	.	CASSADVRGIDTQYF	TGTGCCAGCAGCGCCGACGTCCGGGGGATAGATACGCAGTATTTT
.	TRBJ2-5	TRBV2	.	CASSEGELRGQYF	TGTGCCAGCAGTGAGGGGGAGCTACGGGGCCAGTACTTC
.	TRBJ2-7	TRBV6-5	TRBD1	CASSLGQSYEQYF	TGTGCCAGCAGCTTGGGACAGTCCTACGAGCAGTACTTC
once	TRBJ2-1	TRBV5-1	.	CASSLDSGHHNEQFF	TGCGCCAGCAGCTTGGATTCAGGCCACCACAATGAGCAGTTCTTC
.	TRBJ2-7	TRBV7-2	TRBD1	CASSFRSGTGAYEQYF	TGTGCCAGCAGCTTCCGATCCGGGACAGGAGCCTACGAGCAGTACTTC
.	TRBJ2-7	TRBV28	TRBD1	CASRLRDSYLYEQYF	TGTGCCAGCAGGCTCAGGGACAGCTACCTCTACGAGCAGTACTTC
.	TRBJ2-3	TRBV5-1	TRBD2	CASSLEGLAGGDTQYF	TGCGCCAGCAGCTTGGAGGGACTAGCGGGGGGGGATACGCAGTATTTT
.	TRBJ1-2	TRBV2	TRBD1	CASSPNPGTGKGYTF	TGTGCCAGCAGTCCCAATCCCGGGACAGGGAAAGGCTACACCTTC
.	TRBJ2-1	TRBV6-5	TRBD1	CASSSGQGRNEQFF	TGTGCCAGCAGTTCGGGACAGGGTCGTAATGAGCAGTTCTTC
.	TRBJ2-1	TRBV5-4	.	CASSSGSYNEQFF	TGTGCCAGCAGCTCGGGATCCTACAATGAGCAGTTCTTC
.	TRBJ2-4	TRBV5-4	TRBD2	CASSLEAGIAKNIQYF	TGTGCCAGCAGCTTGGAAGCGGGGATAGCCAAAAACATTCAGTACTTC
.	TRBJ2-1	TRBV20-1	.	CSASHNEQFF	TGCAGTGCTAGCCACAATGAGCAGTTCTTC
.	TRBJ2-3	TRBV29-1	.	CSVVGRTRSTDTQYF	TGCAGCGTTGTGGGGAGGACTCGGAGCACAGATACGCAGTATTTT
.	TRBJ2-2	TRBV28	.	CASSLSGGELFF	TGTGCCAGCAGTTTATCGGGCGGGGAGCTGTTTTTT
once	TRBJ2-3	TRBV6-1	TRBD1	CASSASGQGFDTQYF	TGTGCCAGCAGTGCTTCGGGACAGGGTTTCGATACGCAGTATTTT
.	TRBJ2-7	TRBV5-5	.	CASSFFETGQYF	TGTGCCAGCAGCTTTTTTGAGACCGGGCAGTACTTC
.	TRBJ2-2	TRBV27	.	CASSQGRSGELFF	TGTGCCAGCAGCCAGGGGAGGTCCGGGGAGCTGTTTTTT
.	TRBJ2-7	TRBV4-3	.	CASSQNAGATGRNEQYF	TGCGCCAGCAGCCAGAACGCGGGCGCAACCGGGCGGAACGAGCAGTACTTC
.	TRBJ2-5	TRBV19	.	CASSAGLETQYF	TGTGCCAGCTCGGCGGGGTTGGAGACCCAGTACTTC
once	TRBJ1-2	TRBV28	TRBD1	CASSLSDRVGGYTF	TGTGCCAGCAGTTTATCCGACAGGGTAGGCGGCTACACCTTC
.	TRBJ1-4	TRBV27	TRBD1	CASSTRDRAEKLFF	TGTGCCAGCAGTACCCGGGACAGGGCTGAAAAACTGTTTTTT
.	TRBJ1-1	TRBV28	.	CASSFGAGNTEAFF	TGTGCCAGCAGTTTCGGGGCGGGGAACACTGAAGCTTTCTTT
.	TRBJ2-3	TRBV5-4	.	CASRSLADTQYF	TGTGCCAGCAGATCACTAGCAGATACGCAGTATTTT
.	TRBJ2-7	TRBV11-2	.	CASSLEWGSWYEQYF	TGTGCCAGCAGCTTAGAGTGGGGTAGCTGGTACGAGCAGTACTTC
few	TRBJ1-4	TRBV19	.	CASTISPGEKLFF	TGTGCCAGTACCATTTCCCCGGGTGAAAAACTGTTTTTT
few	TRBJ1-1	TRBV6-4	.	CASSSHLDSGCTEAFF	TGTGCCAGCAGTTCTCATCTGGACTCCGGGTGCACTGAAGCTTTCTTT
once	TRBJ1-3	TRBV5-1	.	CASSLDGAGNTIYF	TGCGCCAGCAGCTTGGACGGGGCTGGAAACACCATATATTTT
few	TRBJ1-1	TRBV19	TRBD1	CASSTTGGNSAFF	TGTGCCAGTAGTACTACAGGGGGCAACTCGGCTTTCTTT
.	TRBJ2-2	TRBV7-9	.	CASSLRGTGELFF	TGTGCCAGCAGCTTGCGTGGCACCGGGGAGCTGTTTTTT
.	TRBJ2-7	TRBV28	.	CASSMGGDTTYEQYF	TGTGCCAGCAGTATGGGAGGAGACACAACCTACGAGCAGTACTTC
few	TRBJ2-5	TRBV29-1	.	CSVGGVARETQYF	TGCAGCGTTGGGGGAGTTGCGCGGGAGACCCAGTACTTC
.	TRBJ1-5	TRBV28	.	CASNTPSRRWGGNQPQHF	TGTGCCAGCAATACCCCCAGTAGGAGGTGGGGTGGCAATCAGCCCCAGCATTTT
once	TRBJ1-1	TRBV6-5	TRBD1	CASRPTRDRGPEAFF	TGTGCCAGCAGGCCCACCCGGGACAGGGGCCCTGAAGCTTTCTTT
.	TRBJ1-6	TRBV28	TRBD1	CASSFEDRGPNSPLHF	TGTGCCAGCAGTTTCGAGGACAGGGGGCCTAATTCACCCCTCCACTTT
.	TRBJ2-5	TRBV9	.	CASSLEGTQVETQYF	TGTGCCAGCAGCCTCGAGGGGACTCAGGTTGAGACCCAGTACTTC
.	TRBJ2-7	TRBV5-1	TRBD2	CASSWGGDPYEQYF	TGCGCCAGCAGCTGGGGGGGGGACCCCTACGAGCAGTACTTC
.	TRBJ2-7	TRBV7-6	.	CASSLGGDLGYEQYF	TGTGCCAGCAGCTTAGGGGGGGATCTCGGGTACGAGCAGTACTTC
.	TRBJ1-4	TRBV27	TRBD1	CASSSSGTGFKLFF	TGTGCCAGCAGTTCCTCCGGGACAGGGTTCAAACTGTTTTTT
.	TRBJ1-1	TRBV18	.	CASSPPVRMNTEAFF	TGTGCCAGCTCACCACCTGTTCGAATGAACACTGAAGCTTTCTTT
.	TRBJ1-1	TRBV15	TRBD1	CATGRRTGGTEAFF	TGTGCCACCGGACGCCGCACAGGGGGCACTGAAGCTTTCTTT
.	TRBJ1-1	TRBV29-1	TRBD1	CSVDPGQSNTEAFF	TGCAGCGTTGACCCGGGACAGTCGAACACTGAAGCTTTCTTT
once	TRBJ2-1	TRBV29-1	.	CSVERDRSYNEQFF	TGCAGCGTTGAAAGAGACAGGTCGTACAATGAGCAGTTCTTC
.	TRBJ2-1	TRBV28	.	CASRLALQGYNEQFF	TGTGCCAGCAGGCTGGCCTTACAGGGATACAATGAGCAGTTCTTC
.	TRBJ1-1	TRBV2	.	CASKDSNTEAFF	TGTGCCAGCAAGGACTCAAACACTGAAGCTTTCTTT
.	TRBJ1-2	TRBV6-5	TRBD1	CASYGTGNYGYTF	TGTGCCAGCTACGGGACAGGGAACTATGGCTACACCTTC
.	TRBJ1-3	TRBV7-2	.	CASSEGLYSGNTIYF	TGTGCCAGCAGCGAAGGACTCTACTCTGGAAACACCATATATTTT
.	TRBJ1-6	TRBV27	.	CATCPRGGRGLRSPLHF	TGTGCCACCTGCCCCCGGGGGGGTAGAGGTCTTCGTTCACCCCTCCACTTT
.	TRBJ2-4	TRBV21-1	.	CASSKGQGENIQYF	TGTGCCAGCAGCAAGGGACAGGGGGAAAACATTCAGTACTTC
few	TRBJ2-3	TRBV9	.	CASSVAAQGTQYF	TGTGCCAGCAGCGTAGCTGCCCAGGGTACGCAGTATTTT
.	TRBJ1-1	TRBV6-5	TRBD1	CASRGGVENTEAFF	TGTGCCAGCAGAGGGGGCGTGGAGAACACTGAAGCTTTCTTT
.	TRBJ2-7	TRBV4-1	TRBD2	CASSQTSGGRYEQYF	TGCGCCAGCAGCCAGACTAGCGGGGGCCGCTACGAGCAGTACTTC
.	TRBJ1-2	TRBV15	TRBD1	CATSGYYRGKNYGYTF	TGTGCCACCAGCGGATACTACAGGGGCAAGAACTATGGCTACACCTTC
.	TRBJ2-1	TRBV11-2	.	CASSLVSGTTYNEQFF	TGTGCCAGCAGCTTAGTATCCGGGACAACCTACAATGAGCAGTTCTTC